Listed here is a single TCR beta chain. The target antigen is unknown. One end of the junction does not line up with germline, which may come from a read error. CDR1 and CDR2 from the germline V gene are SGHRS and YFSETQ. The CDR3 sequence is 13 residues long. RNA and DNA were co-extracted from about 19-30 mg of unsorted bulk tissue. Whichever tumor sample was examined, it had over 80% viable tumor cells. Total RNA amounting to around 530 ng was the source from which TCR beta cDNA was made with a constant-region primer. Generation of the TCR beta libraries relied on three nested multiplex PCR rounds using slightly modified ARM-PCR. Primers for the first two PCR rounds were TRBV1-TRBV30 forward primers and a C-beta reverse primer (roughly 10 cycles per round). MiXCR was run by TCRdb on the multiplex PCR reads, yielding one entry per CDR3 protein. In the table there are 95,000 to 100,000 distinct CDR3 sequences, 55% to 80% of which are singletons.

The sample belongs to a study of tumor-infiltrating lymphocytes in primary liver carcinoma. Across the whole study: Enrolled patients were male and female, aged 30 to 69 years. General study results and limits: The proportion of top clones found throughout all five tumor regions was only about 8-25%. Significantly greater top-250-clone fractions characterized tumors relative to blood (p = 0.039).

This receptor was obtained from a woman in her sixties or seventies with primary liver carcinoma and hepatitis B virus infection. The chain has TRBV5-1 and TRBJ2-7, with D perhaps being TRBD1 or TRBD2 (5 bases each). Material for sequencing was liver tumor tissue from sampling region 2. Regarding subset: tumor region T2, inferior pole. CDR3 sequence reads: CANARGFSCEQYF. Written as DNA, the CDR3 is TGCGCCAACGCGAGGGGATTCTCCTGCGAGCAGTACTTC.